This T cell receptor (beta chain) was captured by sequencing in a study of blood T cells in healthy people across ages. Overall study findings and caveats: Nothing was known about donor CMV status, and this possibly confounded expanded clonotype changes. TCR beta diversity per million T cells fell roughly linearly with age.

A word on this clonotype: As yet, its antigen is unknown.

A second PCR of 7 to 11 cycles used a sample-barcoded 5' primer and a J-beta primer mix. Every cDNA was tagged by a template-switch adaptor with 12 random nucleotides. TCRdb reanalysed the 5' RACE reads using MiXCR and keeps one entry per CDR3 protein. The sample holds 650,000 to 800,000 distinct CDR3 sequences, around 42% seen once. Isolation of PBMCs gave at least 7 million cells per sample. The CDR3 totals 17 residues. Germline V gene data show CDR1 as SEHNR and CDR2 as FQNEAQ (reference sequence). V lost 0 bases, J lost 3 bases, and 11 bases stayed unmatched. Source material: blood. The chain links TRBV7-9 to TRBJ2-7, with 7 bases aligning to TRBD2. This sequence was found in a man in his 60s in good health. The CDR3 loop is CASSLAAGRPADYEQYF. CDR3 sequence (DNA): TGTGCCAGCAGCTTAGCAGCGGGACGCCCGGCGGACTACGAGCAGTACTTC. Drawing the rest from reference TRBV7-9 and TRBJ2-7, the complete variable domain is DTGVSQNPRHKITKRGQNVTFRCDPISEHNRLYWYRQTLGQGPEFLTYFQNEAQLEKSRLLSDRFSAERPKGSFSTLEIQRTEQGDSAMYLCASSLAAGRPADYEQYFGPGTRLTVT.